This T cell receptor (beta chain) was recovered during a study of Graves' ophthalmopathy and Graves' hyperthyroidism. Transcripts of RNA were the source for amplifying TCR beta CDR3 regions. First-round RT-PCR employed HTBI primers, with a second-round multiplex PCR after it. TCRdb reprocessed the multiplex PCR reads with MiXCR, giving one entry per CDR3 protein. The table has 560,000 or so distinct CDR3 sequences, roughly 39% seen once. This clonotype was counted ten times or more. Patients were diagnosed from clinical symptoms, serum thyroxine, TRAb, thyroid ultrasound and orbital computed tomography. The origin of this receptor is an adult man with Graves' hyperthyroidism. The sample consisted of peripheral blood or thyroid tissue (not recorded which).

The CDR3 coding sequence is TGCAGTGCGTCGACAGGGGGGGAAGAGACCCAGTACTTC. The encoded protein is CSASTGGEETQYF. The chain employs TRBV20-1 and TRBJ2-5; TRBD1 matches 9 bases. The ends lost 6 bases at V and 3 bases at J; junction bases unmatched: 5. CDR3 size: 13 residues. Germline V gene sequence: CDR1 DFQATT, CDR2 SNEGSKA (reference sequence).